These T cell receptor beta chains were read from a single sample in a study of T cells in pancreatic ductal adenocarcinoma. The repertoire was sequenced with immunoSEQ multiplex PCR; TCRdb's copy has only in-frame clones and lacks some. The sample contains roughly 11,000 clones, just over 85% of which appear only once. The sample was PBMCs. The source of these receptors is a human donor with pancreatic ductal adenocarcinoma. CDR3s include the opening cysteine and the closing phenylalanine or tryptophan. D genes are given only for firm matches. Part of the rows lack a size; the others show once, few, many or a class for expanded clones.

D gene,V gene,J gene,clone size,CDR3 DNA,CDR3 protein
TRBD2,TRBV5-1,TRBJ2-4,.,TGCGCCAGCAGCCTCGGACTAGCGGGGTGGGACATTCAGTACTTC,CASSLGLAGWDIQYF
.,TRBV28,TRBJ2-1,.,TGTGCCAGCAGTTCCATGGATGAGCAGTTCTTC,CASSSMDEQFF
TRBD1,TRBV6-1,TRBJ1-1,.,TGTGCCAGCAGGGACAGGGCTGGGGGCTCTGAAGCTTTCTTT,CASRDRAGGSEAFF
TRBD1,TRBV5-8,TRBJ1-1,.,TGTGCCAGCAGCCGGGACAGGGCAGAGGGCACTGAAGCTTTCTTT,CASSRDRAEGTEAFF
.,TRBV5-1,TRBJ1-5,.,TGCGCCAGCAGCTTGGAGGGAGGGGAACGACAGCCCCAGCATTTT,CASSLEGGERQPQHF
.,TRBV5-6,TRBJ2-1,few,TGTGCCAGCAGCTTGGAGGGACCGGGGCGCAGCTACAATGAGCAGTTCTTC,CASSLEGPGRSYNEQFF
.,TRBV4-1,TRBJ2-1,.,TGCGCCAGCAGCTCACTAGCAGTCAGCTACAATGAGCAGTTCTTC,CASSSLAVSYNEQFF
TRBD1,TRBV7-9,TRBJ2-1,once,TGTGCCAGCAGCTTAGGAGGACAGGGGGCTCAGGAGCAGTTCTTC,CASSLGGQGAQEQFF
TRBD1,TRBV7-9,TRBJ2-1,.,TGTGCCAGCAGCCGGACAGGGCGCAATGAGCAGTTCTTC,CASSRTGRNEQFF
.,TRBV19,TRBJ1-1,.,TGTGCCACCCGACGGAAGAACACTGAAGCTTTCTTT,CATRRKNTEAFF
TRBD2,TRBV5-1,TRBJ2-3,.,TGCGCCAGCAGCTTGGAAGCGGGGGGCACAGATACGCAGTATTTT,CASSLEAGGTDTQYF
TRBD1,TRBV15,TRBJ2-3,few,TGTGCCACCAGCCTGCGGGACAGGGGGCCCACAGATACGCAGTATTTT,CATSLRDRGPTDTQYF
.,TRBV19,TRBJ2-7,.,TGTGCCAGTAGTATAGACGCGGACAGCTACGAGCAGTACTTC,CASSIDADSYEQYF
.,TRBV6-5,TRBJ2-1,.,TGTGCCAGCAGTTACCCCCGGACTATCCCGGGCGGTGAGCAGTTCTTC,CASSYPRTIPGGEQFF
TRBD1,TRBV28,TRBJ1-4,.,TGTGCCAGCGCGGCTCCGGACAGGGGGAATGAAAAACTGTTTTTT,CASAAPDRGNEKLFF
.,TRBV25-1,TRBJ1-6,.,TGTGCCAGCAGCCCCCACCCGGGTTCACCCCTCCACTTT,CASSPHPGSPLHF
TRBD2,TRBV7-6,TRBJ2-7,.,TGTGCCAGCAGCTTACTCACTAGCGGCCCTTACGAGCAGTACTTC,CASSLLTSGPYEQYF
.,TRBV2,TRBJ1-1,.,TGTGCCAGCATGGTGCTGACTGAAGCTTTCTTT,CASMVLTEAFF
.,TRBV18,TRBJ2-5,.,TGTGCCAGCTCACCACCTGAAAACAGCCGAGAGACCCAGTACTTC,CASSPPENSRETQYF
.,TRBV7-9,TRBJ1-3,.,TGTGCCAGCAGCTTAGCGAGTGGAAACACCATATATTTT,CASSLASGNTIYF
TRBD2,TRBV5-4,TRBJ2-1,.,TGTGCCAGCAGCTTGGAGACTCGCGGGGGGTACAATGAGCAGTTCTTC,CASSLETRGGYNEQFF
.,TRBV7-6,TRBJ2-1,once,TGTGCCAGCAGGCCTCGACGGGGGAGTGGCCACAATGAGCAGTTCTTC,CASRPRRGSGHNEQFF
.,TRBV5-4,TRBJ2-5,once,TGTGCCAGCAGCTTACTCCAGGGGACAGAGACCCAGTACTTC,CASSLLQGTETQYF
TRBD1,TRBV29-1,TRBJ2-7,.,TGCAGCGTTCTTACAGGGGTCTACGAGCAGTACTTC,CSVLTGVYEQYF
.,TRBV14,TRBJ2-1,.,TGTGCCAGCAGCAGGGCTGCGGATGAGCAGTTCTTC,CASSRAADEQFF
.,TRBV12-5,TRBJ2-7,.,TGTGCTAGTGGTTTTCCCCTCTTC,CASGFPLF
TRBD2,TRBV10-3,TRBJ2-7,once,TGTGCCATCAGTCCACCAACCCCTAGCGGGAGGTACGAGCAGTACTTC,CAISPPTPSGRYEQYF
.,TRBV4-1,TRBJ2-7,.,TGCGCCAGCAGCCAAGGTATAACTTCCTACAGTCTCGAGCAGTACTTC,CASSQGITSYSLEQYF
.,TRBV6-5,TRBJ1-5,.,TGTGCCAGCAGTTACCCGGGGGGGCCCCAGCATTTT,CASSYPGGPQHF
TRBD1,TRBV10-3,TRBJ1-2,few,TGTGCCATCAGTGAGTCGACAGGGGGCCCTTCCCCTCGCGGCTACACCTTC,CAISESTGGPSPRGYTF
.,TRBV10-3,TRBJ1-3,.,TGTGCCATTTTCTCAGGACCTGGAAACACCATATATTTT,CAIFSGPGNTIYF
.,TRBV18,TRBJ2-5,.,TGTGCCAGCTCACCAAGACTGGAACAAGAGACCCAGTACTTC,CASSPRLEQETQYF
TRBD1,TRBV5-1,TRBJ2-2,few,TGCGCCAGCAGCCACGGGACAGGGTTGCCCGGGGAGCTGTTTTTT,CASSHGTGLPGELFF
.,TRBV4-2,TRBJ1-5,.,TGTGCCAGCAGCCAAGGACAGGAACGTAATCAGCCCCAGCATTTT,CASSQGQERNQPQHF
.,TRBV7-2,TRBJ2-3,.,TGTGCCAGCAGCTTAAATGTCGGTACGCAGTATTTT,CASSLNVGTQYF
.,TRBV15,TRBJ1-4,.,TGTGCCACCAGCAGACGAACAGGGACGGGTAATGAAAAACTGTTTTTT,CATSRRTGTGNEKLFF
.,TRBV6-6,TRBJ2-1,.,TGTGCCAGCAGCGTGATTCGGGAGCAGTTCTTC,CASSVIREQFF
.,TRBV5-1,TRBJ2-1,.,TGCGCCAGCAGCGATGGACTTTGGGAGAGCAATGAGCAGTTCTTC,CASSDGLWESNEQFF
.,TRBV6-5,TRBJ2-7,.,TGTGCCAGCAGTTACCCCCGACTAGTCCCCTACTACGAGCAGTACTTC,CASSYPRLVPYYEQYF
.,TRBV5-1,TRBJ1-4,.,TGCGCCAGCAGCGTATTAGGAAATGAAAAACTGTTTTTT,CASSVLGNEKLFF
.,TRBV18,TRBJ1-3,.,TGTGCCAGCTCCCGGGACAATGGAAACACCATATATTTT,CASSRDNGNTIYF
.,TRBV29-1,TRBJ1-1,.,TGCAGCGTGGCAGGGTCGGAGGACACTGAAGCTTTCTTT,CSVAGSEDTEAFF
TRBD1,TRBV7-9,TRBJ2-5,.,TGTGCCAGCAGCGAGACAGGGGAGACCCAGTACTTC,CASSETGETQYF
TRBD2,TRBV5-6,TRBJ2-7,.,TGTGCCAGCAGCTCCTTAACTAGCGGGGCGTTATCCTACGAGCAGTACTTC,CASSSLTSGALSYEQYF
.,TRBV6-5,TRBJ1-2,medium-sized,TGTGCCAGCAGTTATCAGGGAGCTAACTATGGCTACACCTTC,CASSYQGANYGYTF
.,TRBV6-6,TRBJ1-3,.,TGTGCCAGCGCCCAGGGGTTTGGGGGAAACACCATATATTTT,CASAQGFGGNTIYF
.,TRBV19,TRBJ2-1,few,TGTGCCAGTGGGACATCCAAGGTTAATGAGCAGTTCTTC,CASGTSKVNEQFF
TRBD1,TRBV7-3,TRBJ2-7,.,TGTGCCAGCAGCCAACAGGGGGGAATCTCCTACGAGCAGTACTTC,CASSQQGGISYEQYF
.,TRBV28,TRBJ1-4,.,TGTGCCAGCAGTTTCGGGGGAATGAGTGGAAAACTGTTTTTT,CASSFGGMSGKLFF
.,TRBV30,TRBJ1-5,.,TGTGCCTGGAGTGTACAGAGGGGCAATCAGCCCCAGCATTTT,CAWSVQRGNQPQHF
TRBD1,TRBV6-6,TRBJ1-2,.,TGTGCCAGCGGACAGGGGGCATTAAGTGGCTACACCTTC,CASGQGALSGYTF
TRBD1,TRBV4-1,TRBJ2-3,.,TGCGCCAGCAGCCAACCTACTCCGGGACAGTCGCAGTATTTT,CASSQPTPGQSQYF
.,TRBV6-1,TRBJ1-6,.,TGTGCCAGCAGTGAAAGGCAGGACTTTTCACCCCTCCACTTT,CASSERQDFSPLHF
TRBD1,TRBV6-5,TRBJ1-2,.,TGTGCCGGGACAGCCTATGGCTACACCTTC,CAGTAYGYTF